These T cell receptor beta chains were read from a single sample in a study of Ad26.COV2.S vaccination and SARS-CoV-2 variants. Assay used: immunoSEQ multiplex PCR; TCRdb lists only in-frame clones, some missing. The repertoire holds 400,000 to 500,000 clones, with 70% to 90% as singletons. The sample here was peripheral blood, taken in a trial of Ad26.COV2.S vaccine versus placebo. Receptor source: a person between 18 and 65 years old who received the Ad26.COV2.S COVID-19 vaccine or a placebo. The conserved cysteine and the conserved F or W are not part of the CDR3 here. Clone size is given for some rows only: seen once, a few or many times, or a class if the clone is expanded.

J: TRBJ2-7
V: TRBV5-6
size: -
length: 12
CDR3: ASSAGGSSYEQY

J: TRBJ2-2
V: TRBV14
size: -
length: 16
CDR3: ASSQEGIGGGPSGELF

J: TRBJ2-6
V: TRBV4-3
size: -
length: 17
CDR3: ASSQDLGSLSSGANVLT

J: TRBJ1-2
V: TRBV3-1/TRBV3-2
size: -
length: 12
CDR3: ASSPNDRGYGYT

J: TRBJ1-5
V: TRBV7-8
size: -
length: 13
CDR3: ASSSVGRDSQPQH

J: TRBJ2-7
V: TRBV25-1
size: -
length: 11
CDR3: ASSFGLAGEQY

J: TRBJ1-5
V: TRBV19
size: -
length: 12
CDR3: ASTILGADQPQH

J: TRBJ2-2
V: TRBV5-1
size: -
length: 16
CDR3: ASSLAIAGARGTGELF

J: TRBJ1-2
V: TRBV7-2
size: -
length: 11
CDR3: ASSLEGVYGYT

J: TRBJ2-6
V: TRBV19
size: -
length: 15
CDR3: ASRSGGLPSGANVLT

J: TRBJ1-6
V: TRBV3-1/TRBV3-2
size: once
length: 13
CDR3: ASSQRTVSNSPLH

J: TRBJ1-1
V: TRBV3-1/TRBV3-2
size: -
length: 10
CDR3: ASRRGRTEAF

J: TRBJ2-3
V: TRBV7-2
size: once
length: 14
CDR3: ASSLDPSGGTDTQY

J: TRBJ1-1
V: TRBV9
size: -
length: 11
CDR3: ASSAMMNTEAF

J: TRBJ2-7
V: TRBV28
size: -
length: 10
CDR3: ASTGDSDEQY

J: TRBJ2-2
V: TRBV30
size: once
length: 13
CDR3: AWSEVGIGTGELF

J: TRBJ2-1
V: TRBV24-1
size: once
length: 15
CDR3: ATSDNRGDPSYNEQF

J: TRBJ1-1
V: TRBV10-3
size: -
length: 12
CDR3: AISERSSGAEAF

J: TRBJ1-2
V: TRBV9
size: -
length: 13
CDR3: ASNENPEGNYGYT

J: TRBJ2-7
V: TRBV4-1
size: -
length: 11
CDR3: ASSPWTDYEQY

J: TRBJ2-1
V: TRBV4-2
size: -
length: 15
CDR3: ASSPLGAAYPTNEQF

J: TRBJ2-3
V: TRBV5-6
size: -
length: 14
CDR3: ASSAGQGASADTQY

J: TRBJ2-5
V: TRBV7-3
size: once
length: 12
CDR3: ASSLDRIQETQY

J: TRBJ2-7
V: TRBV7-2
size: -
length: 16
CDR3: ASSLRTVLLAMSYEQY

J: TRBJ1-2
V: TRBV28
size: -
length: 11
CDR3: ASSLGGHYGYT

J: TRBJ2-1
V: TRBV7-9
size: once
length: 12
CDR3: ASSDQQDYNEQF

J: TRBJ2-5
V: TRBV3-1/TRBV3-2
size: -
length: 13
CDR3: ASSQDSAVQETQY

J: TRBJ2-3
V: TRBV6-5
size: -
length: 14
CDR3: ASSYSGTAMGDTQY

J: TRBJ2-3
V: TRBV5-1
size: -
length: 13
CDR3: ASSLEGRITDTQY

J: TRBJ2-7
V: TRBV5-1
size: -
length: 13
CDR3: ASSFIRTGEYEQY

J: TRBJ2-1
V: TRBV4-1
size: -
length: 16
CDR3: ASSQTDSSGGAYNEQF

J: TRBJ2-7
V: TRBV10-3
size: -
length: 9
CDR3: ATGTPYEQY

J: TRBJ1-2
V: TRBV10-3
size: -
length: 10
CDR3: AITEEGYGYT

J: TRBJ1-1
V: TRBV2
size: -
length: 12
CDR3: ASSEEHLNTEAF

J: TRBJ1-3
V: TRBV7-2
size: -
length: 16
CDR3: ASSRGGGESAAGNTIY

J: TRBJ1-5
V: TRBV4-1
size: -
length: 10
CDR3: ANYRGRQPQH

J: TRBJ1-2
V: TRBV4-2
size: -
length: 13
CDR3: ASSQDPRVRHGYT

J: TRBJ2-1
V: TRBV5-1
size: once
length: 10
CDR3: ASHANNNEQF

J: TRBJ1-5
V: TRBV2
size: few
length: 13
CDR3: ASSEARGAGQPQH

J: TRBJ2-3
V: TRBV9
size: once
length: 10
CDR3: ASGGTTDTQY

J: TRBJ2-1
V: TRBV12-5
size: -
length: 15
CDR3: ASGLVPFVRSYNEQF

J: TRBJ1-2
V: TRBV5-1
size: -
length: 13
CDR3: ASSLGYTVDYGYT

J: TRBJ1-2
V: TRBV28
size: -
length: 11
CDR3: ASRKKGGVGYT

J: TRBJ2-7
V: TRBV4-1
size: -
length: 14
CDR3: ASSPGGTGGPYEQY

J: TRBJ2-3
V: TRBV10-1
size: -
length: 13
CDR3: ASSVGGTVTDTQY

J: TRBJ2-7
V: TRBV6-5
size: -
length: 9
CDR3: ASRSTGLQY

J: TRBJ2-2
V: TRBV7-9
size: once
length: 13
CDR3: ASSLAGSRTGELF

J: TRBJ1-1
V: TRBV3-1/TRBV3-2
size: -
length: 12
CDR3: ASSQGTGGTEAF

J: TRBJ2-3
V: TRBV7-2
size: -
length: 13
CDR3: ASSFSGGYGDTQY

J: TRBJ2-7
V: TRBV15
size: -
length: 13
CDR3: ATSRQVGGGREQY

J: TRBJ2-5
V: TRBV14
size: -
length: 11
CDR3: ASSTSRGGTQY

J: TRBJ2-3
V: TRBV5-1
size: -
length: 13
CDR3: ASSLGQGSTDTQY

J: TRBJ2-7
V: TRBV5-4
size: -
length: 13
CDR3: ASSSRTGDLNEQY

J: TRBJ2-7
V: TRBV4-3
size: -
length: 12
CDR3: ASSLRDRADEQY

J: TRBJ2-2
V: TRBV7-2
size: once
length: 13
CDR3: ASSLRLANTGELF

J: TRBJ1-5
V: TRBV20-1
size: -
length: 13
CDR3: SASNPDRPNQPQH